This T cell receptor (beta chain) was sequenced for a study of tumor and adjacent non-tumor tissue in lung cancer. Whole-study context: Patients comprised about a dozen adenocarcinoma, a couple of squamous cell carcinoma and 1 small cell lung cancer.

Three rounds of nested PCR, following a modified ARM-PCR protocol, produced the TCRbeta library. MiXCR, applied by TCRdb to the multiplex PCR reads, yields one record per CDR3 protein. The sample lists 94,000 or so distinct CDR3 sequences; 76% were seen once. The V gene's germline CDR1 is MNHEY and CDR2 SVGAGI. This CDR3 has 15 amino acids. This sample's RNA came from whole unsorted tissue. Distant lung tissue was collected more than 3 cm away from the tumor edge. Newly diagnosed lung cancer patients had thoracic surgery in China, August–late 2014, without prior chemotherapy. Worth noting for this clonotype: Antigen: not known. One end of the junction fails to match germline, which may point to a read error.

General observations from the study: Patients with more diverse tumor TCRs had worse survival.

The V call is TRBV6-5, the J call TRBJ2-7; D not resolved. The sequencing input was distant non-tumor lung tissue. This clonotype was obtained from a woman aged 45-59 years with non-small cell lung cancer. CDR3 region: CASSGRIGRTHEEYF. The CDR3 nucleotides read TGTGCCAGCAGTGGCAGGATAGGGCGAACCCACGAGGAGTACTTC.